The 27 T cell receptor beta chains listed next were all sequenced from one sample in a study of cytomegalovirus exposure and HLA in healthy donors. Primers included in the PCR were 60 Vbeta and 13 Jbeta primers. The table came from immunoSEQ multiplex PCR; TCRdb's copy has only in-frame clones and leaves some out. The sample consists of under 200,000 clones, 65% to 90% of them appearing once. The sample taken for sequencing was PBMCs. These TCRs come from a woman aged 18-29 years in good health and CMV-seronegative.

This chain connects TRBV10-3 to TRBJ2-1; 7 bases fit TRBD2. The V and J ends lost 9 bases and 4 bases, in that order; junction bases with no gene match: 12. CDR1 is ENHRY and CDR2 is SYGVKD in the germline V gene. This CDR3 has 15 residues. The CDR3, as DNA: TGTGCCATATTGACTAGCCTTAGTTCTTACAATGAGCAGTTCTTC. It is translated as CAILTSLSSYNEQFF.

The chain uses TRBV4-1 and TRBJ2-1; 9 bases are a match to TRBD1. The germline V gene has CDR1 MGHRA and CDR2 YSYEKL. The CDR3 is 16 residues long. After removal of 1 base from V and 8 bases from J, the junction contained 9 bases not matched to a gene. The CDR3 DNA reads TGCGCCAGCAGCCAAGGGGGACAGGGATTTTTCCATGAGCAGTTCTTC. This codes for CASSQGGQGFFHEQFF.

This clone appeared once. The V and J genes are TRBV6-5 and TRBJ2-5; tentatively, D is TRBD1 (6 bases). V was cut by 7 bases and J by 11 bases, with 23 bases left in between. Germline CDR1 is MNHEY and CDR2 is SVGAGI. The CDR3 consists of 14 residues. As DNA, the CDR3 is TGTGCCAGCATCATCCCGGTCAGGGCCCAGGGGCAGTACTTC. Translation: CASIIPVRAQGQYF.

V usage is TRBV27 and J usage is TRBJ1-2; maybe TRBD1 (5 bases). V gave up 4 bases and J gave up 7 bases, with 25 bases separating them. Germline loops: CDR1 MNHEY, CDR2 SMNVEV (reference sequence). The CDR3 runs 17 residues. CDR3 sequence (DNA): TGTGCCAGCAGTTCTTATCGGGGCCGGGGGGAAGTAAGTGGCTACACCTTC. Translating gives CASSSYRGRGEVSGYTF.

This chain connects TRBV7-9 to TRBJ2-5; a possible D gene is TRBD1 (5 bases). This CDR3 region has 16 residues. V was clipped by 2 bases and J by 2 bases, with 15 bases between them. Germline CDR1 is SEHNR and CDR2 is FQNEAQ (reference sequence). For the CDR3, the DNA is TGTGCCAGCAGCTTATCAGGGATAGGTACGCAAGAGACCCAGTACTTC. This gives the protein CASSLSGIGTQETQYF.

This clone was seen just once. The chain carries TRBV27 and TRBJ2-5; D is possibly TRBD1 (5 bases). V shed 5 bases and J shed 5 bases, with 18 bases lying between them. The CDR3 loop spans 15 amino acids. Germline CDR1 MNHEY, CDR2 SMNVEV (reference sequence). CDR3 region: CASSPRTPLGETQYF. The CDR3 nucleotides are TGTGCCAGCAGTCCGCGGACACCCCTAGGGGAGACCCAGTACTTC.

The J gene is TRBJ2-7, the V gene TRBV28; TRBD2 agrees at 7 bases. The CDR3 sequence is 13 residues long. The germline V gene encodes CDR1 MDHEN and CDR2 SYDVKM. J was trimmed by 5 bases and V by 6 bases; bases with no gene match: 7. The CDR3 is CASSGGSINEQYF. CDR3 nucleotides: TGTGCCAGCAGCGGCGGGAGTATAAACGAGCAGTACTTC.

For the CDR3, the DNA is TGCGCCAGCAGCTTGGGTGGGAGTCGCACAGATACGCAGTATTTT. Its translation: CASSLGGSRTDTQYF. The chain is built from TRBV5-1 and TRBJ2-3, with a weak D call TRBD2 (5 bases). V lost 0 bases and J 1 base, leaving 9 bases between the germline ends. Germline V lookup: CDR1 SGHRS, CDR2 YFSETQ. The CDR3 sequence is 15 residues long.

CDR3 in amino acids: CASKPVRSGNTIYF. The DNA for the CDR3 is TGTGCCAGTAAACCGGTCCGCTCTGGAAACACCATATATTTT. The V call is TRBV19, the J call TRBJ1-3, with D uncertain. This CDR3 has 14 amino acids. Germline CDR1 is LNHDA and CDR2 is SQIVND (reference sequence). Between the trimmed V and J ends, which lost 7 bases and 0 bases, there was a span of 10 bases.

The chain has TRBV9 and TRBJ1-1; 9 positions agree with TRBD1. Germline CDR1 is SGDLS and CDR2 is YYNGEE. This CDR3 spans 16 amino acids. V dropped 1 base and J dropped 5; count of bases not matched to a gene: 9. CDR3 sequence: CASSVSFRDRETEAFF. The CDR3 bases are TGTGCCAGCAGCGTAAGCTTCCGGGACAGGGAAACTGAAGCTTTCTTT.

The chain combines TRBV9 with TRBJ2-5; TRBD2 matches 7 bases. V lost 0 bases and J lost 3; bases outside the gene matches: 5. Per germline, CDR1 SGDLS and CDR2 YYNGEE. CDR3 length: 15 residues. CDR3 loop: CASSVGGGGKETQYF. The CDR3 bases are TGTGCCAGCAGCGTAGGTGGCGGGGGTAAAGAGACCCAGTACTTC.

This sequence joins TRBV28 and TRBJ1-4, with D unresolved. Germline loops: CDR1 MDHEN, CDR2 SYDVKM. The CDR3 runs to 13 residues. V was shortened by 7 bases and J by 6 bases, with 12 bases between the two germline ends. CDR3 residues: CASTGSLYEKLFF. As DNA, the CDR3 is TGTGCCAGCACGGGGTCCCTCTATGAAAAACTGTTTTTT.

The chain has TRBV5-1 and TRBJ2-1; the D gene is possibly TRBD2 (5 bases). The germline gives CDR1 SGHRS, CDR2 YFSETQ. The CDR3 is 16 amino acids. Trimming left V 2 bases short and J 3 bases short, with 15 bases between. The CDR3 loop is CASSLGLATHYNEQFF. As DNA, the CDR3 is TGCGCCAGCAGCTTAGGTCTAGCTACCCACTACAATGAGCAGTTCTTC.

This sequence joins TRBV29-1 and TRBJ1-2; 8 bases agree with TRBD1. With 7 bases clipped from V and 6 bases from J, the junction kept 16 bases outside the gene matches. There are 15 residues in the CDR3. CDR1 is SQVTM and CDR2 is ANQGSEA in the germline V gene. The CDR3 nucleotides are TGCAGCGGGACTACCGGGACAGGTGCGGATGATGGCTACACCTTC. Protein: CSGTTGTGADDGYTF.

This clone appeared a few times. The CDR3 nucleotides are TGTGCCAGCAGTGAAGTAAGGGGAACTGAAGCTTTCTTT. Its translation is CASSEVRGTEAFF. V usage is TRBV6-1 and J usage is TRBJ1-1; the D gene is possibly TRBD1 (5 bases). The V end lost 1 base, the J end lost 5 bases, and 8 bases lay between the germline ends. This CDR3 is 13 amino acids long. Germline lookup yields CDR1 MNHNS and CDR2 SASEGT.

CDR3 DNA: TGCGCCAGCAGCCAAGCGAGACGGGGGGTCGACAATGAGCAGTTCTTC. The encoded protein is CASSQARRGVDNEQFF. The chain is built from TRBV4-1 and TRBJ2-1; 7 positions agree with TRBD2. V shed 1 base and J 5 bases; nucleotides not matched to a gene: 8. From germline, CDR1 is MGHRA and CDR2 YSYEKL. The CDR3 is 16 amino acids.

The gene calls are TRBV18 and TRBJ2-2; TRBD2 matches at 7 bases. Germline assignment: CDR1 KGHSH and CDR2 LQKENI. CDR3 length: 16 amino acids. Germline trimming cut 3 bases from V and 2 bases from J; bases unmatched to any gene: 6. CDR3 DNA sequence: TGTGCCAGCTCACCTTTCGGGACTATCAACACCGGGGAGCTGTTTTTT. It encodes CASSPFGTINTGELFF.

This chain connects TRBV19 to TRBJ2-1, with TRBD2 as a possible D gene (6 bases). Trimming stripped 7 bases from V and 4 bases from J, with 14 bases between. The germline gives CDR1 LNHDA, CDR2 SQIVND (reference sequence). CDR3 size: 14 residues. The CDR3 DNA follows: TGTGCCAGTACTGAGACGGGACTTTACAATGAGCAGTTCTTC. Residues: CASTETGLYNEQFF.

The chain uses TRBV2 and TRBJ1-2, with 7 positions matching TRBD1. Germline CDR1 SNHLY, CDR2 FYNNEI. This CDR3 has 13 residues. V trimming: 5 bases; J trimming: 4 bases; junction bases outside the gene matches: 4. Here the CDR3 DNA reads TGTGCCAGCAGTCTCGGGACAGTCTATGGCTACACCTTC. Its translation is CASSLGTVYGYTF. Using reference TRBV2 and TRBJ1-2 for the parts outside the CDR3, the full variable domain is EPEVTQTPSHQVTQMGQEVILRCVPISNHLYFYWYRQILGQKVEFLVSFYNNEISEKSEIFDDQFSVERPDGSNFTLKIRSTKLEDSAMYFCASSLGTVYGYTFGSGTRLTVV.

The V gene is TRBV7-2, the J gene TRBJ2-5; 8 bases agree with TRBD2. The germline CDR1 and CDR2 sequences are SGHTA and FQGNSA. The CDR3 spans 18 residues. The trim removed 1 base at V and 0 bases at J, leaving 10 bases unmatched. The CDR3 here is CASSLGGQREFDQETQYF. DNA for the CDR3: TGTGCCAGCAGCTTAGGGGGCCAGCGGGAGTTCGACCAAGAGACCCAGTACTTC.

The chain carries TRBV15 and TRBJ2-6; D possibly corresponds to TRBD1 (5 bases). V was shortened by 1 base and J by 0 bases, with 10 bases between the two germline ends. Per the germline V gene, CDR1 is LNHNV and CDR2 is YYDKDF (reference sequence). The CDR3 has 17 residues. The CDR3 coding sequence is TGTGCCACCAGCAGAGTAGGGGCCTCCTCTGGGGCCAACGTCCTGACTTTC. The encoded protein is CATSRVGASSGANVLTF.

This clone occurred once. This chain connects TRBV28 to TRBJ1-3; D remains unclear. Germline V gene data show CDR1 as MDHEN and CDR2 as SYDVKM. The germline V and J ends were trimmed by 2 bases and 0 bases, with 11 bases remaining between them. The CDR3 consists of 16 residues. Here the CDR3 reads CASSLLPGSSGNTIYF. In DNA, the CDR3 is TGTGCCAGCAGTTTACTTCCAGGATCCTCTGGAAACACCATATATTTT.

This chain joins TRBV6-1 and TRBJ1-5; D might be TRBD1 (6 bases). The germline V gene encodes CDR1 MNHNS and CDR2 SASEGT. V was cut by 3 bases and J by 3 bases, with 12 bases left in between. This CDR3 region has 15 residues. The CDR3 bases are TGTGCCAGCAGTGACCTAGGGGGGGACAATCAGCCCCAGCATTTT. Amino acids: CASSDLGGDNQPQHF.

Only a few counts were recorded for this clone. The chain's CDR3 is CASRREAEQYF. As DNA, the CDR3 is TGTGCCAGCAGGCGTGAGGCTGAGCAGTACTTC. The chain couples TRBV2 to TRBJ2-7, with D unresolved. V was shortened by 6 bases and J by 7 bases, with 10 bases between the two germline ends. Germline V gene data show CDR1 as SNHLY and CDR2 as FYNNEI. This CDR3 has 11 residues.

The V and J genes are TRBV7-9 and TRBJ1-2; D perhaps matches TRBD1 (5 bases). The CDR3 loop spans 12 amino acids. The germline V gene encodes CDR1 SEHNR and CDR2 FQNEAQ (reference sequence). V lost 1 base and J lost 7, with 7 bases in between. The CDR3 nucleotides read TGTGCCAGCAGCTTAGGTGGGGCTGGCTACACCTTC. As protein: CASSLGGAGYTF.

This clone was found once. This chain connects TRBV18 to TRBJ2-3; TRBD1 matches at 7 bases. Germline V lookup: CDR1 KGHSH, CDR2 LQKENI. The CDR3 totals 15 residues. Unmatched junction bases numbered 8, after V lost 6 bases and J lost 2 bases. The CDR3 DNA reads as TGTGCCAGCTCGGCGCCGGGACAGTTCACAGATACGCAGTATTTT. Amino acid sequence: CASSAPGQFTDTQYF.

The chain carries TRBV2 and TRBJ1-5; D remains ambiguous. There are 14 residues in the CDR3. With 4 bases removed from V and 3 bases from J, the gap between germline ends came to 10 bases. The V gene's germline CDR1 is SNHLY and CDR2 FYNNEI. The CDR3 loop reads CASSVEQLNQPQHF. Here the CDR3 DNA reads TGTGCCAGCAGTGTTGAACAGCTCAATCAGCCCCAGCATTTT.